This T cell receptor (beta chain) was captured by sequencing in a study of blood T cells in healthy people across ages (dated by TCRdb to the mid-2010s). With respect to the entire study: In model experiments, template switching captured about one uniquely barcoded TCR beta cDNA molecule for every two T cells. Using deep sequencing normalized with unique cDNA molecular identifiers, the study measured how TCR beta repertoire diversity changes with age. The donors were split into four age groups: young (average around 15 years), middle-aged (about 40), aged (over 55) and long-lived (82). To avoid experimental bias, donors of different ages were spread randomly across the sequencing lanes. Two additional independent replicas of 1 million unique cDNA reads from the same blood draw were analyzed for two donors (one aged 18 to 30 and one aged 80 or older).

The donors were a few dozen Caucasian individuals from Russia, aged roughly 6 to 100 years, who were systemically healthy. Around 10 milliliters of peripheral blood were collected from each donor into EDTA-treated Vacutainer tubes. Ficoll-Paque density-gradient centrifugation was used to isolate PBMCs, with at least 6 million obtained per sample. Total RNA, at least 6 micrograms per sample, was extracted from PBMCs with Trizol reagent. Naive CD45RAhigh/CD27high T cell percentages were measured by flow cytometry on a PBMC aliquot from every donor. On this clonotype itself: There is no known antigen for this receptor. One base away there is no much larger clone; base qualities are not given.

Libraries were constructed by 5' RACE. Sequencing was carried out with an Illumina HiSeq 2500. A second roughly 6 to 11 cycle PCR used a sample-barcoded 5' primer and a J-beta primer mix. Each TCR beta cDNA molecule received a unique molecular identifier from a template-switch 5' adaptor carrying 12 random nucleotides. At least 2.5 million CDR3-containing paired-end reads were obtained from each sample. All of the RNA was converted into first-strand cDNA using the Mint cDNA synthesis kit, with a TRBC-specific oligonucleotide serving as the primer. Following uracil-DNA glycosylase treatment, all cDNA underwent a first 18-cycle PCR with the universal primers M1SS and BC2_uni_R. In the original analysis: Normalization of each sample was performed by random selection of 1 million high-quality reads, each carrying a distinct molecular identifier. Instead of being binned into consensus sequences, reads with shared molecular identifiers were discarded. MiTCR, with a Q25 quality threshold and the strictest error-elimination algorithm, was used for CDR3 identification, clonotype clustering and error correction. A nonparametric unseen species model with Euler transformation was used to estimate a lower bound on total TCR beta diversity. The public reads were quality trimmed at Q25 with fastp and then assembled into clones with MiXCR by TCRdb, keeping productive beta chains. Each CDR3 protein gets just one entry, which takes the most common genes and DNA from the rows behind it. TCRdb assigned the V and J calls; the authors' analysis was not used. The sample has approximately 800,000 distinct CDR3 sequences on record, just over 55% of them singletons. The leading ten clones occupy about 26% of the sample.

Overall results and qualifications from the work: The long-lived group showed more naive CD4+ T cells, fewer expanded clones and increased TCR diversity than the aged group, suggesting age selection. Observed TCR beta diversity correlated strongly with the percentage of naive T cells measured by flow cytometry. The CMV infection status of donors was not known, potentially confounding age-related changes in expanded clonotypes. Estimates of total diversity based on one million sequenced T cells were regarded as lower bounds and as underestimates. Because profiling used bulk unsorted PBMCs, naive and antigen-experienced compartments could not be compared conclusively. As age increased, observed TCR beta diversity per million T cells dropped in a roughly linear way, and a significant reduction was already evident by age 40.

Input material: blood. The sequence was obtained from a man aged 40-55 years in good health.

For the CDR3, the sequence is CASSYGTTEQYF. The DNA reads TGTGCCAGCAGTTACGGGACTACTGAGCAGTACTTC. Rearrangement joined TRBV6-2 or TRBV6-3 to TRBJ2-7; 7 central nucleotides agree with TRBD2. The germline V gene yields MNHEY for CDR1 and SVGEGT for CDR2. Measured from the cysteine to the phenylalanine, the CDR3 is 12 residues long. Left in the record is the CDR3 DNA by itself, 36 bases read in frame from the first base. V is pruned by 2 bases and J by 7 bases, leaving 2 bases of the junction without a gene match.